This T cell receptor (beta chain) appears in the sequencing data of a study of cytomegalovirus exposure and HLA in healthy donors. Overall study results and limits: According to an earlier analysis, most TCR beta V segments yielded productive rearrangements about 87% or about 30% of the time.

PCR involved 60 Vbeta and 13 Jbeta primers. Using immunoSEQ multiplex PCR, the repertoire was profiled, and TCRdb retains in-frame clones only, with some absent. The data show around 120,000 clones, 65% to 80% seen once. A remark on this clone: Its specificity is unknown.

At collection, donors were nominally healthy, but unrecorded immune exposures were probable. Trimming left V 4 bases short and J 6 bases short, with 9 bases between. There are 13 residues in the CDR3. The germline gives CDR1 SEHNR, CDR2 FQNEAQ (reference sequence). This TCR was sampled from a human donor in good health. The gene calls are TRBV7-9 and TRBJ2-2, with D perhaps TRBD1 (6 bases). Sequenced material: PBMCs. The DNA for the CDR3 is TGTGCCAGCAGCTGGACAGAGGCCGGGGAGCTGTTTTTT. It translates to CASSWTEAGELFF.